Ten or more counts support the clone carrying this T cell receptor beta chain. Its antigen is not known. This sample also contains other DNA sequences that code for the same CDR3. The sample is drawn from a study of shared clonotypes between healthy human individuals. Whole-study findings and limits: Some naive CD4 clonotypes, around 4.7%, turned up in common across several donors.

The CDR3 spans 12 residues. The V and J ends lost 5 bases and 4 bases respectively, with 8 bases between them. Germline-derived CDR1 and CDR2 are SEHNR and FQNEAQ (reference sequence). The assay used deep level. Sequenced by immunoSEQ multiplex PCR; TCRdb stores in-frame clones only, minus some. The sample includes over a million clones, around 78% of them seen just once. The receptor comes from a young man in good health. Some clones in this sample may be carry-over from other donors' samples. The V gene is TRBV7-9, the J gene TRBJ1-1; D gene ambiguous. Sequencing used memory CD4+ T cells from PBMCs. Subset indicated: CD45RA-negative fraction. The CDR3 DNA follows: TGTGCCAGCAGCCAGGTGGGCACTGAAGCTTTCTTT. It encodes CASSQVGTEAFF.